The T cell receptor beta chain under discussion was sequenced for a study of cytomegalovirus exposure and HLA in healthy donors (dated 2017 in TCRdb). Context from the whole study: According to an earlier analysis of 550 to 700 of the donors, 200 million or so T cells yielded some 120 million unique TCR beta sequences and about 280 Gb of sequence data. Alongside the repertoire data, information on donor age, sex, ethnicity and CMV serostatus was compiled. A later analysis re-analyzed previously published TCR beta repertoires from 600 to 850 donors and added high-resolution HLA genotyping to study TCR occurrence patterns. All discovery cohort repertoires had been generated using a single sequencing platform. The study was designed to test whether signatures of past pathogen exposure could be identified by cataloging public T cell receptors. Along with the roughly 610-subject first cohort, a separate validation cohort of over 90 different subjects was used. In the later analysis, no new phenotypic data were used to find candidate immune exposures; instead, reliance was placed on TCR beta sequences and their occurrence across donors. Because of strong linkage in the cohort, roughly five DR-DQ haplotypes were treated as single units for association and clustering. Class I and class II HLA loci were covered by the typing at four-digit resolution. The study combined high-throughput TCR immunosequencing, statistical association of individual TCRs with disease status, and machine learning to predict cytomegalovirus infection status. The number of donors typed differed by locus, with about 629-630 for A, B, C, DRB1 and DQB1, more than 500 for DQA1, 600 to 610 for DPA1, and around 430 for DPB1. Roughly 300 gigabases of sequencing data and approximately 80 million unique TCR sequences were included in an early release covering about 700 HLA-typed donors. The genetic ancestry cluster associated with self-reported Caucasian donors included roughly four fifths of the 398 genotyped donors. The study used immunosequencing to profile the T cell repertoires of several hundred subjects and linked those repertoires to cytomegalovirus serostatus. Among some 400 genotyped donors of the cohort, an average of around 240,000 unique TCR beta nucleotide sequences were sequenced per donor, about a sixth of them non-productive. In a later genetic analysis, genome-wide SNP genotypes for about 55% of the roughly 700 donors were used, and that subset was treated as a discovery cohort. An earlier analysis of 587 of the donors used high-throughput TCR beta sequencing to judge whether each TCR beta V gene segment behaved as functional or pseudogenic. Paper-wide results and their limitations: In a later analysis, TCR association rates were found to vary across HLA loci, with the most associated TCRs seen for DRB1 alleles and the fewest for HLA-C alleles. In a later analysis, several top co-occurrence clusters were reported to appear linked to parvovirus B19, influenza, CMV and Epstein-Barr virus. The presence/absence analyses assumed that sequencing depth was roughly uniform across donors, and that assumption may not be true. Because the 87-base-pair reads could not distinguish some IMGT-functional V segments, including TRBV6-2 and TRBV6-3, those segments were excluded. Compared with equally common non-associated chains, HLA-associated TCR beta chains in a later analysis were more clonally expanded and had lower generation probabilities. A later analysis found that most CMV-associated TCR beta chains appeared HLA-restricted, with HLA associations seemingly driven largely by CMV exposure. The classifier was reported to diagnose cytomegalovirus status with high specificity and sensitivity in both the original and validation cohorts. In vitro tests confirmed that a few of the cytomegalovirus-associated TCR beta chains recognize cytomegalovirus antigens. It was suggested by the authors that the approach could potentially be generalized to other disease states and immunological phenotypes. A further reported finding was that TCR beta sequences accurately predicted the HLA-A and HLA-B alleles for most subjects in the first cohort. Because HLA typing was unavailable for some donors at each locus, only the typed subset was used in association tests. The earlier analysis of approximately 560 of the donors excluded 15 to 20 rarely observed V segments, including chromosome 9 orphons, because counts were too low. An association between a missense DCLRE1C variant and V-gene and J-gene trimming of TCR beta chains was found in a later genetic analysis and replicated in an independent cohort. The study gave a list of about 150 TCR beta chains associated with cytomegalovirus. In an earlier analysis of around 500 of the donors, most TCR beta V segments appeared in productive rearrangements about 87% or about 30% of the time, broadly matching IMGT annotations. The sequencing pipeline was judged likely to have produced a cluster of highly shared sequence variants as a technical artifact. CMV serostatus was the only immune exposure information available for the cohort. Assigning TCR associations to individual alleles was difficult when HLA alleles, especially DR and DQ, strongly co-occurred. Linkage disequilibrium might explain the correlated functional status among segregating V segments, but an unknown experimental factor could not be excluded. In this cohort, only TCR beta chains were sequenced, and detectable features were limited by the absence of alpha or paired-chain data. In a later genetic analysis, fewer N-insertions in productive TCRs were reported among donors in an Asian-associated ancestry cluster than the approximately 670-donor mean. Specific HLA alleles were associated with 15,000 to 20,000 TCR beta sequences at a false discovery rate of 0.05 in a later analysis. Across donors, most TCR sequences were observed very rarely, whereas some public TCRs were present in many individuals.

In regard to this clone: It has no known antigen specificity. No base-level quality is on record; no much larger clone is a single base apart.

The cohort consisted of more than 650 healthy bone marrow donors. All cohort members were sampled while nominally healthy, although unrecorded immune exposures were likely present. Of the approximately 700 cohort members, approximately 300 had positive CMV serostatus and just over 350 had negative CMV serostatus, and CMV serostatus was not recorded for the donor. Every donor gave a peripheral blood sample, and the peripheral blood mononuclear cells from that sample were used for TCR beta sequencing. Genomic DNA extraction from the blood cell samples was performed with the Qiagen DNeasy Blood Extraction Kit. Germline trimming: 5 bases from V, 5 bases from J; junction bases outside gene matches: 9. The germline V gene supplies CDR1 SGHVS and CDR2 FNYEAQ. The CDR3 runs 16 residues from the cysteine to the phenylalanine. CDR3 DNA only is kept here, 48 bases in frame from base 1. The library was built by means of the immunoSEQ multiplex PCR assay. A mixture of 60 forward primers for TCR Vbeta segments and 13 reverse primers for TCR Jbeta segments was used in the multiplex PCR. The CDR3 region of rearranged TCR beta genes was amplified from genomic DNA with a multiplex PCR assay. On the Illumina HiSeq System, the amplified TCR beta libraries were sequenced as 87-base-pair reads. The authors' pipeline ran thus. A later analysis tallied around 82 million unique TCR beta chains across the 666 repertoires, and some 10 million of those chains were shared by two or more donors. Raw reads were error-corrected and collapsed into unique sequences by a nearest-neighbor algorithm in which closely related sequences were merged to remove PCR and sequencing errors. CDR3 sequences were aligned to IMGT reference sequences to assign V, D and J gene segments. Each retained sequence needed at least a six-nucleotide match to both a V gene segment and a J gene segment. Rearrangements were called productive when the CDR3 lacked stop codons and stayed in frame with V and J; all others were non-productive. Following IMGT convention, CDR3 was defined as the stretch from the second conserved V-encoded cysteine up to the conserved J-encoded phenylalanine. The earlier analysis of around 640 of the donors excluded sequences that lacked an unambiguous match to a single V gene segment. An earlier analysis of fewer than 650 of the donors classified V segments as functional when productive rearrangements were above 56.7% and as segregating when the standard deviation between donors was above 5%. A statistical classification framework was built to diagnose cytomegalovirus status from the catalog of TCR beta chain sequences. In a later analysis, V and J genes were assigned by comparing TCR nucleotide sequences against IMGT/GENE-DB human TR gene sequences. In a later analysis, CDR3 sequences and most-parsimonious VDJ recombination scenarios were assigned using the TCRdist pipeline. In a later analysis, each TCR beta chain was defined by its CDR3 amino acid sequence together with its V-gene family, and reads without a unique V-gene family were excluded. To address suspected cross-contamination and a sequencing artifact, a later analysis removed several hundred highly shared, low-generation-probability nucleotide sequences. A later analysis calculated a clonal expansion index for each public chain from normalized within-repertoire ranks of inferred template counts. A later analysis computed generation probabilities with a VDJ recombination model fitted to out-of-frame rearrangements, and checked the results against IGoR. In a later analysis, hypergeometric tests were used to score TCR-TCR, TCR-HLA and TCR-CMV co-occurrence, with a repertoire-size bias correction applied to TCR pairs. False discovery rates were estimated in a later analysis by permuting HLA or CMV assignments 20 times. In a later analysis, co-occurring TCRs were grouped using DBSCAN, and TCRdist sequence similarity was added for clustering within HLA-allele-positive subsets. Repertoires with fewer than 30,000 or more than 120,000 public chains, plus five repertoires with anomalous nucleotide sharing, were excluded from co-occurrence clustering. The clones in this table, taken by TCRdb from immuneACCESS, are in-frame only. Not every clone is retained; where verified, under half of the shortfall comes from an unresolved V gene, and the cause of the rest is unknown. D and trimming come from the DNA, and the V and J calls and clone size come from that table. This sample is represented by roughly 120,000 clones; about three quarters of them were singletons. Of the sample, 1% is held by the ten largest clones.

Input material: PBMCs. The chain couples TRBV7-6 to TRBJ2-1; 10 bases in the junction line up with TRBD1. This sequence originates from a human donor in good health. The DNA reads TGTGCCAGCAGCCAATACCGGGACAGGGGAAACAATGAGCAGTTCTTC. Its protein product is CASSQYRDRGNNEQFF.